One T cell receptor (beta chain) is described in this entry. The antigen remains undetermined. Every sample had about 0.9-11 million cryopreserved PBMC in it before DNA extraction. This record comes from a study of long-term antiretroviral therapy in people with HIV. Findings and limits, study-wide: When set beside controls, HIV repertoires had CDR3 length ranges that were narrower.

The libraries were made with immunoSEQ v3.0 at survey level. Repertoires were generated with immunoSEQ multiplex PCR, while TCRdb's copy carries only in-frame clones and drops some. The data hold roughly 15,000 clones, with around nine tenths observed a single time. V was cut by 5 bases and J by 5 bases, with 21 bases left in between. The V gene's germline CDR1 is GTSNPN and CDR2 SVGIG (reference sequence). The CDR3 contains 16 residues. The sequences come from unsorted PBMCs, collected 2.2 to 2.4 years before starting antiretroviral therapy. This clonotype was obtained from a woman aged 30 to 39 with HIV. The gene calls are TRBV30 and TRBJ1-4, with D uncertain. CDR3 sequence: CAWEPRRRLQNEKLFF. CDR3 DNA sequence: TGTGCCTGGGAGCCTAGGAGGCGGTTACAAAATGAAAAACTGTTTTTT.